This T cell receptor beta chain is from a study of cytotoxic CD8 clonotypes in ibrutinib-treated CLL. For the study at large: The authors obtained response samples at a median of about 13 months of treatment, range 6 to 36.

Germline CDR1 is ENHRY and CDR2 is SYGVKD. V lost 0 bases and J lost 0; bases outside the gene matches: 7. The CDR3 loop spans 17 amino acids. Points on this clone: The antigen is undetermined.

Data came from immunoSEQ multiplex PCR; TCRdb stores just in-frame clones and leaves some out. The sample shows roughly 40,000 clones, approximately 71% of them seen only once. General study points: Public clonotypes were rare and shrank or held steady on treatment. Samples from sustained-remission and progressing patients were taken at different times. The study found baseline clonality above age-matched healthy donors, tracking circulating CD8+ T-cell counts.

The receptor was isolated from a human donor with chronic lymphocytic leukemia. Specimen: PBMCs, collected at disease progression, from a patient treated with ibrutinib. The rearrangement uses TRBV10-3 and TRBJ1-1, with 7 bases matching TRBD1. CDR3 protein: CAISESGGTEMNTEAFF. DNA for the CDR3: TGTGCCATCAGTGAGTCGGGAGGGACAGAGATGAACACTGAAGCTTTCTTT.